This note documents a single T cell receptor (beta chain) sequence. The target antigen is unknown. TCRdb's copy holds only in-frame clones and misses some; the assay was immunoSEQ multiplex PCR. This table holds 150,000 to 170,000 clones, around 89% found once. This record belongs to a study of T cell responses to AZD1222 COVID-19 vaccine. Study-wide findings and caveats: White British people made up most donors, females outnumbered males, and clonal diversity was possibly underestimated.

V was trimmed by 1 base and J by 8 bases, leaving 14 bases between them. From germline, CDR1 is ENHRY and CDR2 SYGVKD. The CDR3 runs to 15 residues. The chain combines TRBV10-3 with TRBJ1-4, with D perhaps matching TRBD1 (6 bases). The sequence came from an adult in good health. The sequences come from peripheral blood, collected on day 0 of AZD1222 vaccination. The CDR3, as DNA: TGTGCCATCAGTGAGTTGGGGGGCGCGGGAGAAAAACTGTTTTTT. It translates to CAISELGGAGEKLFF.